This T cell receptor beta chain was identified during a study of blood T cell repertoires in COVID-19. Study as a whole: T cells, B-cell-depleted T cells, or PBMCs provided the cDNA or gDNA that served as material.

Cohort assignment relied on participant-reported clinical history. In Cohort 3, a recovered donor had either two negative PCRs, clearance, or symptom resolution. The CDR3 runs 13 residues. V was trimmed by 0 bases and J by 5 bases, leaving 5 bases between them. Per the germline V gene, CDR1 is SGHRS and CDR2 is YFSETQ. With regard to this clone: Distinct nucleotide sequences in the sample also encode this CDR3.

The repertoire was sequenced with immunoSEQ multiplex PCR; TCRdb's copy has only in-frame clones and lacks some. The sample has 150,000 to 200,000 clones; about four fifths are singletons. Sequencing was carried out using PBMCs or T cells enriched from blood (not recorded which). This receptor was identified in a middle-aged man who had recovered from COVID-19. The J gene is TRBJ2-2, the V gene TRBV5-1; D call uncertain. The CDR3 DNA follows: TGCGCCAGCAGCTTGGGTGCGACCGGGGAGCTGTTTTTT. Its protein is CASSLGATGELFF.